What follows describes a single TCR beta chain. In this sample, this clonotype turned up a few times. It has no known antigen specificity. No base-level quality is on record; no much larger clone is a single base apart. This specimen belongs to a study of human T cells and chemical hapten exposure (dated by TCRdb to the early 2020s). Turning to the overall study: For sensitization, 2% DPC in acetone was applied to a roughly 2 cm by roughly 2 cm area of upper inner arm skin. Throughout the approximately 25-week study period, patients were also given weekly therapeutic DPC doses on the scalp. Patch testing was performed on the upper back with Finn chambers containing 0.01% DPC, and the patch tests were scored after 6 days according to International Contact Dermatitis Research Group standards. The mostly female patient cohort included alopecia areata with under or over 50% scalp involvement, alopecia totalis and alopecia universalis. The libraries were sequenced as a pool, and the TCR yield per sample differed mostly because of small variations in library volumes within the pool. The study tracked peripheral blood TCR repertoire changes in vivo during primary and secondary sensitization to the hapten diphenylcyclopropenone (DPC) in alopecia patients. Blood samples were taken from patients before sensitization (week 0) and at 2, 6 and about 24 weeks after DPC sensitization. Twenty-nine alopecia patients provided blood for TCR sequencing at one to four time points (pre-sensitization, 2, 6 and 24 weeks). The study at large found these results: After repeated subsampling, the strength of the expansion versus patch-test correlation and the threshold at which it became significant changed. DPC sensitization did not change how many TCRs were above 1 in 1000 frequency, and no evidence was found of alterations in global repertoire structure. Expanded TCRs formed significantly more large CDR3 similarity clusters than pre-sensitization or healthy control sets, consistent with antigen-driven responses. A positive correlation was found between the number of PT1 expanded TCRs and patch test score, with significance reached at thresholds 8, 16 and 32 but not 4. Because all patients had alopecia, a presumed autoimmune disease, the immune response of the patients might differ from that of healthy individuals.

CDR1 is given as MNHNS and CDR2 as SASEGT, both from the germline V gene. The CDR3 runs 14 amino acids, cysteine and phenylalanine included. Only the CDR3 DNA stays, 42 bases, in frame from base 1. V ends up 10 bases short and J 5 bases short, with an unmatched junction base count of 11. This specimen's time point label, per the study, means: patch test 2, 6 weeks after DPC sensitization. The sample's treatment or condition label is to be understood as: therapeutic diphenylcyclopropenone sensitization with weekly scalp DPC. At each patch-test visit, blood was drawn before the patch test was applied. To be eligible, patients had to be aged 18 to 70, diagnosed with alopecia and judged suitable for DPC therapy, while pregnant patients were excluded. Total RNA was extracted from unfractionated whole blood collected in Tempus Blood RNA tubes. The library was prepared using RACE. TCRdb lists the instrument as NextSeq 500. During library preparation, unique molecular identifiers were attached to individual cDNA molecules so that TCRs could be counted in a quantitative, reproducible way. For every blood RNA sample, sequencing covered both the TCR alpha and TCR beta chains. Under the source paper's analysis protocol: A median of roughly 99,000 TCRs per sample was observed, with a range of about 23,224 to 750,000. The Decombinator software suite was used to annotate V, J and CDR3 in the TCR reads. To make PS versus PT1 abundance plots, every sample was subsampled to the same number of TCRs (28,000). TCRs were defined as expanded if absent before sensitization and observed at least eight times at the 2-week time point. TCRdb reprocessing: public reads trimmed at Q25 with fastp, clones called with MiXCR, in-frame beta chains kept. Merged by CDR3 protein, the rows form single entries marked with the most common genes and DNA. TCRdb, rather than the study authors, made the V and J calls. This sample lists roughly 380,000 distinct CDR3 sequences; about 6% were detected once. The ten most abundant clones make up around 6% of the sample.

Sequencing was performed on whole blood, taken in connection with sensitization to the hapten diphenylcyclopropenone (DPC). The sequence was obtained from a woman between 18 and 30 years old with alopecia areata. Some clones in this sample may be carry-over from other donors' samples. The sequence links TRBV6-1 to TRBJ1-2; 9 of the junction bases match TRBD1. The CDR3 in this case is CAILRTGERYGYTF. The DNA sequence follows: TGTGCCATCCTAAGGACAGGGGAAAGGTATGGCTACACCTTC.